This record covers a single TCR beta chain. This clone was found once. Its antigen is currently not known. No base quality information exists; no much larger clone differs at one position. The cohort comprised 710 or so healthy bone marrow donors. At the time of sampling, every cohort member was nominally healthy, though immune exposures that went unrecorded were likely present. The donor tested CMV seronegative, placing the donor among the 350 or so seronegative members of the cohort. A peripheral blood sample was provided by each donor, and peripheral blood mononuclear cells were used for TCR beta sequencing. The Qiagen DNeasy Blood Extraction Kit was used to extract genomic DNA from the blood cell samples. This specimen belongs to a study of cytomegalovirus exposure and HLA in healthy donors (dated by TCRdb to about 2017). Regarding the research as a whole: An earlier analysis of 587 of the donors reported over 250 Gb of sequence data and 117 million unique TCR beta sequences obtained from 180 million or so T cells. Every discovery cohort repertoire had been produced on one sequencing platform. The genetic ancestry cluster associated with self-reported Caucasian donors included 70% to 85% of the approximately 400 genotyped donors. Because of strong linkage in the cohort, four to six DR-DQ haplotypes were treated as single units for association and clustering. About 280 gigabases of sequencing data and around 90 million unique TCR sequences made up an early release that covered some 640 HLA-typed donors. On average, about 240,000 unique TCR beta nucleotide sequences were sequenced per donor among a few hundred genotyped donors of the cohort, with roughly 20% of those sequences being non-productive. The study aimed to test whether cataloging public T cell receptors could reveal signatures of past pathogen exposure. A later analysis re-analyzed previously published TCR beta repertoires from approximately 700 donors and added high-resolution HLA genotyping to study TCR occurrence patterns. The study profiled the T cell repertoires of hundreds of subjects by immunosequencing and related them to cytomegalovirus serostatus. Along with the roughly 700-subject first cohort, a separate validation cohort of some 130 different subjects was used. Typing coverage varied by locus: roughly 629-630 donors for A, B, C, DRB1 and DQB1; more than 500 for DQA1; approximately 570 for DPA1; 400 to 480 for DPB1. Rather than using new phenotypic data, the later analysis identified candidate immune exposures from TCR beta sequences and from how often those sequences occurred across donors. The study combined high-throughput TCR immunosequencing, statistical association of individual TCRs with disease status, and machine learning to predict cytomegalovirus infection status. An earlier analysis of roughly 600 of the donors used high-throughput TCR beta sequencing to judge whether each TCR beta V gene segment behaved as functional or pseudogenic. A later genetic analysis used genome-wide SNP genotypes for about three fifths of the 666 donors, treating that subset as a discovery cohort. Donor age, sex, ethnicity and CMV serostatus were collected together with the repertoire data. Class I and class II HLA loci were covered by the typing at four-digit resolution.

Preparation of the library involved the immunoSEQ multiplex PCR assay. For the multiplex PCR, a mixture combining 60 forward primers for TCR Vbeta segments and 13 reverse primers for TCR Jbeta segments was used. The CDR3 region of rearranged TCR beta genes was amplified from genomic DNA by a multiplex PCR assay. The Illumina HiSeq System was used to sequence the amplified TCR beta libraries as 87-base-pair reads. Under the source paper's analysis protocol: In a later analysis, tens of millions of unique TCR beta chains were counted across the roughly 700 repertoires, and approximately 9.9 million of these chains were shared by at least two donors. Raw reads were error-corrected and collapsed into unique sequences with a nearest-neighbor algorithm that merged closely related sequences to remove PCR and sequencing errors. V, D and J gene segments were assigned by aligning CDR3 sequences to IMGT reference sequences. Each retained sequence needed at least a six-nucleotide match to both a V gene segment and a J gene segment. Rearrangements were classified as productive when the CDR3 lacked stop codons and remained in frame with V and J, and all other rearrangements were classified as non-productive. CDR3 was defined by IMGT convention, running from the second conserved V-encoded cysteine to the conserved J-encoded phenylalanine. In an earlier analysis of around 540 of the donors, sequences lacking an unambiguous match to a single V gene segment were excluded. In an earlier analysis of a few hundred of the donors, V segments were called functional above 56.7% productive rearrangements and were called segregating when the between-donor standard deviation exceeded 5%. A statistical classification framework was built to diagnose cytomegalovirus status from the catalog of TCR beta chain sequences. In a later analysis, TCR nucleotide sequences were compared against IMGT/GENE-DB human TR gene sequences so that V and J genes could be assigned. The TCRdist pipeline was used in a later analysis to assign CDR3 sequences and most-parsimonious VDJ recombination scenarios. In a later analysis, every TCR beta chain was defined by the combination of its CDR3 amino acid sequence and its V-gene family, and reads without a unique V-gene family were dropped. A later analysis removed roughly 590 highly shared, low-generation-probability nucleotide sequences to deal with suspected cross-contamination and a sequencing artifact. A later analysis calculated a clonal expansion index for each public chain from normalized within-repertoire ranks of inferred template counts. A later analysis computed generation probabilities with a VDJ recombination model fitted to out-of-frame rearrangements, and checked the results against IGoR. A later analysis scored TCR-TCR, TCR-HLA and TCR-CMV co-occurrence with hypergeometric tests, applying a repertoire-size bias correction to TCR pairs. To estimate false discovery rates, a later analysis permuted the HLA or CMV assignments 20 times. In a later analysis, co-occurring TCRs were grouped using DBSCAN, and TCRdist sequence similarity was added for clustering within HLA-allele-positive subsets. For co-occurrence clustering, repertoires with fewer than 30,000 or more than 120,000 public chains were excluded, along with several repertoires with anomalous nucleotide sharing. TCRdb carries this immuneACCESS record with in-frame sequences only. Its versions omit some clonotypes, under half of them owing to an unresolved V gene in the studies checked, with the rest unexplained. Clone size and the V and J calls come from that table; the DNA yielded D and trimming. Here the sample has about 170,000 clones; approximately 59% occur a single time. 2.5% to 3% of the sample comes from the top ten.

Spanning cysteine to phenylalanine, the CDR3 consists of 17 amino acids. Kept here is only the CDR3 DNA, which spans 51 bases and is read in frame from base 1. CDR1 and CDR2, looked up from the germline V gene, are SGHTA and FQGNSA. The V end gives up 1 base and the J end 7 bases, leaving 15 bases in the junction not matched to a gene. The paper's findings and limits, for the study overall: In a later analysis, TCR association rates were found to vary across HLA loci, with the most associated TCRs seen for DRB1 alleles and the fewest for HLA-C alleles. Because HLA typing was missing for some donors at each locus, association tests included only the typed subset. The authors suggested that the approach could potentially be generalized to other disease states and immunological phenotypes. A few of the identified cytomegalovirus-associated TCR beta chains were confirmed in vitro to be specific for cytomegalovirus antigens. A later genetic analysis reported fewer N-insertions in productive TCRs among donors in an Asian-associated ancestry cluster than the roughly 700-donor mean. A further reported finding was that TCR beta sequences accurately predicted the HLA-A and HLA-B alleles for most subjects in the first cohort. A later analysis reported that several top co-occurrence clusters appeared linked to parvovirus B19, influenza, CMV and Epstein-Barr virus. The study gave a list of under 200 TCR beta chains associated with cytomegalovirus. Linkage disequilibrium might explain the correlated functional status among segregating V segments, but an unknown experimental factor could not be ruled out. Cytomegalovirus status was reported to be diagnosed by the classifier with high specificity and sensitivity in both the original and validation cohorts. A later genetic analysis associated a missense DCLRE1C variant with V-gene and J-gene trimming of TCR beta chains, and an independent cohort replicated the association. The presence/absence analyses assumed that sequencing depth was roughly uniform across donors, and that assumption may not be true. The cohort was sequenced for TCR beta chains only, and without alpha or paired-chain data the features that could be detected were limited. Specific HLA alleles were associated with 15,000 to 20,000 TCR beta sequences at a false discovery rate of 0.05 in a later analysis. Because the 87-base-pair reads could not distinguish some IMGT-functional V segments, including TRBV6-2 and TRBV6-3, those segments were excluded. A cluster of highly shared sequence variants was judged likely to represent a technical artifact of the sequencing pipeline. CMV serostatus was the only immune exposure information available for the cohort. Most TCR sequences were seen in very few donors, while some public TCRs were found in many individuals. A later analysis found that most CMV-associated TCR beta chains appeared HLA-restricted, with HLA associations seemingly driven largely by CMV exposure. Assigning TCR associations to individual alleles was difficult when HLA alleles, especially DR and DQ, strongly co-occurred. A later analysis found that HLA-associated TCR beta chains were more clonally expanded and had lower generation probabilities than equally common non-associated chains. Because counts were too low, approximately 18 rarely observed V segments, including chromosome 9 orphons, were excluded from the earlier analysis of under 650 of the donors. Broadly in line with IMGT annotations, most TCR beta V segments showed up in productive rearrangements about 87% or about 30% of the time in an earlier analysis of roughly 590 of the donors.

This sequence was found in a man aged 35 to 55 in good health and CMV-seronegative. The sequenced material came from PBMCs. The V and J segments used are TRBV7-2 and TRBJ2-5; 7 junctional bases match TRBD1. CDR3 loop: CASSLGYGLTGTRTQYF. In nucleotides, the sequence is TGTGCCAGCAGCTTAGGTTACGGGCTGACAGGGACGCGGACCCAGTACTTC. With the portions outside the CDR3 filled from the reference TRBV7-2 and TRBJ2-5 genes, the complete variable region becomes GAGVSQSPSNKVTEKGKDVELRCDPISGHTALYWYRQSLGQGLEFLIYFQGNSAPDKSGLPSDRFSAERTGGSVSTLTIQRTQQEDSAVYLCASSLGYGLTGTRTQYFGPGTRLLVL.